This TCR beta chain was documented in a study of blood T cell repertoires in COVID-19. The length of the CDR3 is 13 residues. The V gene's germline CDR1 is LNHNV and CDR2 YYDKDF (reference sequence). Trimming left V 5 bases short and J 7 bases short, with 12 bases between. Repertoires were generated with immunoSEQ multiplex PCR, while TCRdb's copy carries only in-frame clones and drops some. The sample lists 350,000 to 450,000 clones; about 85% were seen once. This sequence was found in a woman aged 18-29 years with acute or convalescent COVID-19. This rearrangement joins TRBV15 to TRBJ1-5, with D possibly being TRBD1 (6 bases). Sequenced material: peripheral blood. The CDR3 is CATSPGGRQPQHF. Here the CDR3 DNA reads TGTGCCACCAGCCCGGGGGGCCGGCAGCCCCAGCATTTT.